This T cell receptor (beta chain) came from a study of CD8+ T cells in alopecia areata. Treatment defined: oral pan-JAK inhibitor, 5-10 mg twice daily. CDR1 and CDR2 from the germline V gene are MNHEY and SMNVEV (reference sequence). Trimming cost V 4 bases and J 0 bases, with 6 bases left between them. This CDR3 is built from 13 residues. Extraction of RNA preceded its reverse transcription into cDNA, which served as the sequencing template. The method was immunoSEQ multiplex PCR; TCRdb's version includes in-frame clones alone and lacks a portion of them. Among roughly 120,000 clones listed, less than 75% were seen once.

This material consisted of CD8+ T cells sorted from blood, taken at week 4, from a patient treated with tofacitinib. The sequence was collected from a human donor with alopecia areata. The rearrangement uses TRBV27 and TRBJ2-5, with D unresolved. This CDR3 reads CASSSINQETQYF. The CDR3 DNA follows: TGTGCCAGCAGTTCCATTAACCAAGAGACCCAGTACTTC.